One sample yielded the 20 T cell receptor beta chains listed below, sequenced in a study of blood T cell repertoires in COVID-19. Sequencing used immunoSEQ multiplex PCR; TCRdb keeps in-frame clones, though not all of them. The data contain 250,000 to 350,000 clones, around 86% of them singletons. Sequencing was carried out using peripheral blood. The receptors come from a woman aged 30 to 39 with active or convalescent COVID-19.

The CDR3 sequence: CATRGAGEETQYF. The CDR3 DNA follows: TGTGCCACCAGGGGGGCGGGGGAGGAGACCCAGTACTTC. The V gene is TRBV6-5, the J gene TRBJ2-5; tentatively, D is TRBD1 or TRBD2 (7 bases each). CDR1 and CDR2 from the germline V gene are MNHEY and SVGAGI. The CDR3 extends over 13 amino acids. With 10 bases removed from V and 5 bases from J, the gap between germline ends came to 17 bases.

This sequence joins TRBV18 and TRBJ2-5, with TRBD1 as a possible D gene (6 bases). The CDR3 has 14 residues. CDR1 KGHSH and CDR2 LQKENI come from the germline V gene. V was trimmed by 3 bases and J by 1 base, leaving 9 bases between them. This CDR3 reads CASSPRTVQETQYF. Written as DNA, the CDR3 is TGTGCCAGCTCACCTCGGACAGTCCAAGAGACCCAGTACTTC. The full variable domain, in which reference TRBV18 and TRBJ2-5 provide the parts outside the CDR3, is NAGVMQNPRHLVRRRGQEARLRCSPMKGHSHVYWYRQLPEEGLKFMVYLQKENIIDESGMPKERFSAEFPKEGPSILRIQQVVRGDSAAYFCASSPRTVQETQYFGPGTRLLVL.

The rearrangement joins TRBV13 to TRBJ1-2, with 10 bases that match TRBD1. Looked up from germline, CDR1 is PRHDT and CDR2 is FYEKMQ (reference sequence). This CDR3 has 14 residues. Trimming at V came to 5 bases and at J to 7 bases, leaving 7 bases not matched to a gene. CDR3 nucleotides: TGTGCCAGCAGCCCCGACAGGGGGCGATTTGGCTACACCTTC. It encodes CASSPDRGRFGYTF.

This chain connects TRBV2 to TRBJ1-2; weak D call: TRBD1 (5 bases). The germline CDR1 and CDR2 sequences are SNHLY and FYNNEI. V dropped 11 bases and J dropped 4 bases, with 14 bases sitting between them. CDR3 size: 12 residues. The CDR3 nucleotides are TGTGCCGGCCAGGGAACAAGCTATGGCTACACCTTC. This sequence encodes CAGQGTSYGYTF.

The chain uses TRBV6-2 or TRBV6-3 and TRBJ1-5; D is ambiguous. CDR3 length equals 12 residues. Per the germline V gene, CDR1 is MNHEY and CDR2 is SVGEGT. Trimming stripped 5 bases from V and 9 bases from J, with 11 bases between. CDR3 sequence: CASSVRVGPQHF. The CDR3 DNA reads as TGTGCCAGCAGTGTACGGGTGGGGCCCCAGCATTTT.

V gene TRBV6-6 combines with J gene TRBJ1-1; D gene uncertain. The V gene lost 5 bases and the J gene lost 5 bases, with 9 bases spanning the gap. This CDR3 is 12 amino acids long. Germline values: CDR1 MNHNY, CDR2 SVGAGI (reference sequence). As DNA, the CDR3 is TGTGCCAGCAGTACCAGTGGTACTGAAGCTTTCTTT. Protein: CASSTSGTEAFF.

This rearrangement joins TRBV12-2 to TRBJ1-5; the D call TRBD1 from the table was never checked on the DNA. TRBV12-2 counts as a pseudogene. The CDR3 is 19 amino acids. Here the CDR3 DNA reads TGTGCAAGTCGCTTAGACGGGACAGGGTCGGCGAATAGCAATCAGCCCCAGCATTTT. It specifies CASRLDGTGSANSNQPQHF.

The chain carries TRBV29-1 and TRBJ1-2, with a possible D match to TRBD1 (6 bases). Germline assignment: CDR1 SQVTM and CDR2 ANQGSEA. V dropped 3 bases and J dropped 8 bases, with 10 bases sitting between them. This CDR3 has 11 residues. The CDR3, as DNA: TGCAGCGTTGACGGCGGACAGGGCTACACCTTC. Translating gives CSVDGGQGYTF. Variable domain in full (rest from reference TRBV29-1 and TRBJ1-2): SAVISQKPSRDICQRGTSLTIQCQVDSQVTMMFWYRQQPGQSLTLIATANQGSEATYESGFVIDKFPISRPNLTFSTLTVSNMSPEDSSIYLCSVDGGQGYTFGSGTRLTVV.

The chain couples TRBV24-1 to TRBJ1-5; 8 bases are shared with TRBD1. Germline V CDR1 and CDR2: KGHDR, SFDVKD. This CDR3 has 16 residues. V gave up 9 bases and J gave up 3 bases; unmatched junction bases: 12. CDR3 amino acids: CATQTGGKGNNQPQHF. CDR3 nucleotide sequence: TGTGCCACCCAAACAGGGGGGAAAGGGAACAATCAGCCCCAGCATTTT.

The CDR3 DNA reads TGTGCCAGTAGTATTGAATCCGGGACACTTAGCAATCAGCCCCAGCATTTT. Residues: CASSIESGTLSNQPQHF. The rearrangement uses TRBV19 and TRBJ1-5; possibly TRBD1 for D (6 bases). Trimming shortened V by 3 bases and J by 0 bases, and 15 bases separated the two germline ends. The CDR3 runs 17 residues. Germline V gene data show CDR1 as LNHDA and CDR2 as SQIVND (reference sequence). Based on the CDR3 plus reference TRBV19 and TRBJ1-5, the full variable domain is DGGITQSPKYLFRKEGQNVTLSCEQNLNHDAMYWYRQDPGQGLRLIYYSQIVNDFQKGDIAEGYSVSREKKESFPLTVTSAQKNPTAFYLCASSIESGTLSNQPQHFGDGTRLSIL.

The sample holds a few counts of this clone. This rearrangement joins TRBV10-2 to TRBJ1-1, with D possibly TRBD1 on 5 matching bases. Trimming took 3 bases from V and 4 from J, leaving 12 bases between them. In germline, CDR1 is WSHSY, CDR2 SAAADI. CDR3 length equals 14 residues. CDR3 protein: CASSDSGKSTEAFF. As DNA, the CDR3 is TGCGCCAGCAGTGATTCAGGGAAGAGCACTGAAGCTTTCTTT.

V usage is TRBV10-3 and J usage is TRBJ1-4; D might be TRBD1 (5 bases). V was trimmed by 8 bases and J by 3 bases, leaving 13 bases between them. Looked up from germline, CDR1 is ENHRY and CDR2 is SYGVKD. The CDR3 totals 14 residues. CDR3 protein: CAISRGTSNEKLFF. The CDR3 region has the DNA TGTGCCATCTCTCGCGGGACCTCTAATGAAAAACTGTTTTTT.

The chain recombines TRBV7-9 with TRBJ2-3; possible D gene TRBD1, 5 bases. The V gene's germline CDR1 is SEHNR and CDR2 FQNEAQ (reference sequence). V was trimmed by 5 bases and J by 3 bases, leaving 12 bases between them. The CDR3 totals 14 residues. The CDR3 sequence is CASSPLPGTDTQYF. The CDR3 nucleotides are TGTGCCAGCAGCCCCCTACCAGGGACAGATACGCAGTATTTT.

The genes are TRBV6-5 and TRBJ2-3, with 11 bases identical to TRBD2. Germline-derived CDR1 and CDR2 are MNHEY and SVGAGI. This CDR3 region has 16 residues. Trimming removed 0 bases from V and 1 base from J; junction bases left unmatched: 0. CDR3 in amino acids: CASSYSTSGGTDTQYF. CDR3 coding DNA: TGTGCCAGCAGTTACTCGACTAGCGGGGGCACAGATACGCAGTATTTT.

The chain combines TRBV10-3 with TRBJ1-6, with a weak D call TRBD1 (5 bases). Germline values: CDR1 ENHRY, CDR2 SYGVKD. This CDR3 region has 15 residues. V dropped 0 bases and J dropped 10 bases, with 13 bases sitting between them. The CDR3 region has the DNA TGTGCCATCAGTGAGTCGAAGGCAGGGCTGTCACCCCTCCACTTT. Encoded protein: CAISESKAGLSPLHF.

In this sample, this clone turned up once. J is TRBJ2-1 and V is TRBV7-2, with 7 bases aligning to TRBD1. Losses at the gene ends were 5 bases for V and 4 bases for J; bases not matched to a gene: 5. Germline V CDR1 and CDR2: SGHTA, FQGNSA. The CDR3 extends over 14 amino acids. Here the CDR3 reads CASSTPTGYNEQFF. For the CDR3, the DNA is TGTGCCAGCAGCACCCCGACAGGGTACAATGAGCAGTTCTTC.

The gene calls are TRBV27 and TRBJ2-2; weak D call: TRBD1 (5 bases). This CDR3 has 14 amino acids. With 8 bases removed from V and 4 bases from J, the gap between germline ends came to 14 bases. CDR1 and CDR2 from the germline V gene are MNHEY and SMNVEV (reference sequence). The CDR3 loop reads CASRLGQPTGELFF. CDR3 DNA: TGTGCCAGCCGGCTGGGGCAGCCCACCGGGGAGCTGTTTTTT.

This clone occurred once. The J gene is TRBJ2-5, the V gene TRBV1; the table's D call, TRBD2, has no DNA check behind it. TRBV1 constitutes a pseudogene. There are 8 residues in the CDR3. The CDR3 sequence: CRGGTQYF. CDR3 DNA: TGCAGGGGGGGGACCCAGTACTTC.

This clone was seen just once. The V call is TRBV30, the J call TRBJ2-7, with D tentatively TRBD1 (6 bases). The CDR3 totals 13 residues. The V and J ends lost 2 bases and 3 bases respectively, with 11 bases between them. Germline V gene lookup returns CDR1 GTSNPN and CDR2 SVGIG (reference sequence). The CDR3 DNA reads as TGTGCCTGGAGTCAGGGGCGATACTACGAGCAGTACTTC. The encoded protein is CAWSQGRYYEQYF.

The gene calls are TRBV30 and TRBJ2-7, with D tentatively TRBD2 (6 bases). Germline CDR1 GTSNPN, CDR2 SVGIG (reference sequence). Trimming shortened V by 0 bases and J by 1 base, and 10 bases separated the two germline ends. The CDR3 runs 14 residues. CDR3 residues: CAWSVPGSSYEQYF. As DNA, the CDR3 is TGTGCCTGGAGTGTACCCGGGAGTTCCTACGAGCAGTACTTC.